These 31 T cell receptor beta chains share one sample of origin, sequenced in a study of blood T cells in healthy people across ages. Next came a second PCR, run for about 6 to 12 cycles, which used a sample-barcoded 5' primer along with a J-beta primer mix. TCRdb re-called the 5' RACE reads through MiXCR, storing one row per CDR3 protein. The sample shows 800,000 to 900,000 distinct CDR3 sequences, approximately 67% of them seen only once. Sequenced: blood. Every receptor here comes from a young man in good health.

CDR3 loop: CSARGTGVIDTQYF. The CDR3 nucleotides are TGCAGTGCTAGGGGGACAGGGGTCATAGATACGCAGTATTTT. The genes are TRBV20-1 and TRBJ2-3; 10 bases are a match to TRBD1. V gave up 3 bases and J gave up 5 bases; unmatched junction bases: 5. Looked up from germline, CDR1 is DFQATT and CDR2 is SNEGSKA (reference sequence). This CDR3 spans 14 amino acids.

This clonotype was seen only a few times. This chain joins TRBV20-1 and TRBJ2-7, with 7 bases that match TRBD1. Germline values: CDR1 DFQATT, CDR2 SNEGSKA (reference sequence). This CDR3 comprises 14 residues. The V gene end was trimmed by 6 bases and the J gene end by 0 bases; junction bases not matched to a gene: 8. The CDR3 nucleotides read TGCAGTGCAGCGGACAGGTCGACCTCCTACGAGCAGTACTTC. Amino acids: CSAADRSTSYEQYF.

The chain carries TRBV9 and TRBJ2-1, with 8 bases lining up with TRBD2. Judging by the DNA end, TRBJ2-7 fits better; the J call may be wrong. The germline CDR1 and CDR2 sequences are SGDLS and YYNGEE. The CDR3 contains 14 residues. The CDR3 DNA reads TGTGCCAGCAGCGTATACGGGGGGGGCAATGAGCAGTACTTC. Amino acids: CASSVYGGGNEQYF.

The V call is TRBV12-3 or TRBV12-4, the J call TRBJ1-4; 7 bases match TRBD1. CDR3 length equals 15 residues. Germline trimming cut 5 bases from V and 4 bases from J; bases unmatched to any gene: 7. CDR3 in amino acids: CASSRRDSLNEKLFF. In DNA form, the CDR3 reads TGTGCCAGCAGTCGGAGGGACAGCCTTAATGAAAAACTGTTTTTT.

The CDR3 loop is CASSHGGENYGYTF. The CDR3 nucleotides read TGTGCCAGCAGCCACGGAGGCGAGAACTATGGCTACACCTTC. The chain carries TRBV6-2 or TRBV6-3 and TRBJ1-2; D unclear. V shed 6 bases and J shed 2 bases, with 13 bases lying between them. Germline CDR1 reads MNHEY; CDR2 reads SVGEGT. CDR3 length equals 14 residues.

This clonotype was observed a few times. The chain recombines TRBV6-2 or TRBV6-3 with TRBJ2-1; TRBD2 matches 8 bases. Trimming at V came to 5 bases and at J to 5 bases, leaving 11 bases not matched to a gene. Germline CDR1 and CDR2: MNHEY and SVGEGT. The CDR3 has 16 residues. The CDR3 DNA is TGTGCCAGCAGTCTTGCGGTAGCGGGGTTCAACAATGAGCAGTTCTTC. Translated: CASSLAVAGFNNEQFF.

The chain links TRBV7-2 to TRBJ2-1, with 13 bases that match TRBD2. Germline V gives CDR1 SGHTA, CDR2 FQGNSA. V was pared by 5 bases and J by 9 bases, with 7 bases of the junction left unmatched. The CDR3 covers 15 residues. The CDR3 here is CASSRGTSGDAEQFF. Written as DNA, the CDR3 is TGTGCCAGCAGCCGCGGGACTAGCGGGGATGCTGAGCAGTTCTTC. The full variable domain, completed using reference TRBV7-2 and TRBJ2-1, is GAGVSQSPSNKVTEKGKDVELRCDPISGHTALYWYRQSLGQGLEFLIYFQGNSAPDKSGLPSDRFSAERTGGSVSTLTIQRTQQEDSAVYLCASSRGTSGDAEQFFGPGTRLTVL.

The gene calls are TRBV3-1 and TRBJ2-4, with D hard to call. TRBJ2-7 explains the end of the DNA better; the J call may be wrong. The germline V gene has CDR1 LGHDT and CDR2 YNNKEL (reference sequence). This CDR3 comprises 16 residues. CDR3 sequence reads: CASSQDPRASSYEQYF. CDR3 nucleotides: TGTGCCAGCAGCCAAGATCCTCGGGCCAGTTCCTACGAGCAGTACTTC.

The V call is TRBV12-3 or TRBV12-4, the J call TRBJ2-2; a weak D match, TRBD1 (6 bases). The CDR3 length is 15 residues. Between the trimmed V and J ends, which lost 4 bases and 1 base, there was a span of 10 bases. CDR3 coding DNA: TGTGCCAGCAGTTCCCTGGACAGGAACACCGGGGAGCTGTTTTTT. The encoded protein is CASSSLDRNTGELFF.

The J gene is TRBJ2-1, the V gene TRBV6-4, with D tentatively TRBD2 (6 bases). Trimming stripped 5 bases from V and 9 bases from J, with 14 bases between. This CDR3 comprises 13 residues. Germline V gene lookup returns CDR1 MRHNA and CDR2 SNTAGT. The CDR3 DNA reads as TGTGCCAGCAGTCCCGGGTTGGGGGGTGAGCAGTTCTTC. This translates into CASSPGLGGEQFF.

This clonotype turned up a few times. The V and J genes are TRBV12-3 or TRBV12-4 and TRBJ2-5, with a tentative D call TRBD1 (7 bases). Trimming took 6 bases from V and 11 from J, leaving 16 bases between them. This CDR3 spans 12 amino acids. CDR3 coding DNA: TGTGCCAGCAGAAAGACAGGGAGGCAGCAGTACTTC. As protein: CASRKTGRQQYF.

The CDR3 sequence is CASSVAVSGGPPVTQYF. The CDR3 nucleotides are TGTGCCAGCAGCGTAGCTGTCAGCGGGGGCCCCCCCGTCACGCAGTATTTT. The chain is built from TRBV9 and TRBJ2-3, with TRBD2 identical over 8 bases. J was trimmed by 9 bases and V by 0 bases; bases with no gene match: 15. CDR1 SGDLS and CDR2 YYNGEE come from the germline V gene. CDR3 length equals 17 residues.

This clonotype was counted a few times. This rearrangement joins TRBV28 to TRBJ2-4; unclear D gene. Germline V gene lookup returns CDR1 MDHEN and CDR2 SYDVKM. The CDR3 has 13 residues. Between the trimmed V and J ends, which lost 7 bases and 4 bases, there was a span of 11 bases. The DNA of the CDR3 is TGTGCCAGCAATCTTAATGGGAAAAACATTCAGTACTTC. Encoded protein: CASNLNGKNIQYF.

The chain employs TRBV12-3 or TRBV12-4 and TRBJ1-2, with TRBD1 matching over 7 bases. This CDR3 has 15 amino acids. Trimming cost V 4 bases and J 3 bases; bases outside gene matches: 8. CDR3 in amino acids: CASSSPGGGDYGYTF. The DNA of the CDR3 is TGTGCCAGCAGTTCCCCCGGAGGGGGCGACTATGGCTACACCTTC.

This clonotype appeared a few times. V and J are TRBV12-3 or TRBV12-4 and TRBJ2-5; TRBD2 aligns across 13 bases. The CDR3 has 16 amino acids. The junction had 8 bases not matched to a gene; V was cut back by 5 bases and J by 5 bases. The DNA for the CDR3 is TGTGCCAGCAGTAGTGGGACTAGCGGGGCGGCGGAGACCCAGTACTTC. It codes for CASSSGTSGAAETQYF.

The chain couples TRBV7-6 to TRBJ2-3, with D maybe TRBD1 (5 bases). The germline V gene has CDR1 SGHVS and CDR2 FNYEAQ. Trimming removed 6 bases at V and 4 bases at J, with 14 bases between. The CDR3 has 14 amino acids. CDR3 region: CASRKGVAADTQYF. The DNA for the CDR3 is TGTGCCAGCAGGAAAGGGGTAGCCGCAGATACGCAGTATTTT.

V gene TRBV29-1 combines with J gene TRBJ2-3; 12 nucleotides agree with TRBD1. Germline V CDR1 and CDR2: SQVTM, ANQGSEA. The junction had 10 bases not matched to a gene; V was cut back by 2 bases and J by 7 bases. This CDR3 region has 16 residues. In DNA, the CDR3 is TGCAGCGTTGAACCTCGAGGGACAGGGGGCACCTATACGCAGTATTTT. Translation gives CSVEPRGTGGTYTQYF.

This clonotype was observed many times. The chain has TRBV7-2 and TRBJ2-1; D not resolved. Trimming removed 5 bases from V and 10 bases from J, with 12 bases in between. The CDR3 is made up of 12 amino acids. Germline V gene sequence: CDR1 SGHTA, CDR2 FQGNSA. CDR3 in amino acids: CASSPYLEEQFF. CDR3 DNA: TGTGCCAGCAGCCCATATTTAGAAGAGCAGTTCTTC.

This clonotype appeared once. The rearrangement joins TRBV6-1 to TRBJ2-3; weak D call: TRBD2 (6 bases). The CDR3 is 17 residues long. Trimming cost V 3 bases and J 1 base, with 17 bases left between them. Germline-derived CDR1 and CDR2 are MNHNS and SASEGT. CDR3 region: CASSDPVWGERTDTQYF. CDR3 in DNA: TGTGCCAGCAGTGACCCCGTGTGGGGGGAGCGCACAGATACGCAGTATTTT.

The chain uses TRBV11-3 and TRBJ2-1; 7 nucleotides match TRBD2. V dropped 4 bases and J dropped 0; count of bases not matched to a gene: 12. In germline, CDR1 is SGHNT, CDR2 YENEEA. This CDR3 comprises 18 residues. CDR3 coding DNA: TGTGCCAGCAGCTCGTTAGGGAGAGCGGGGAGCTCCTACAATGAGCAGTTCTTC. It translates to CASSSLGRAGSSYNEQFF.

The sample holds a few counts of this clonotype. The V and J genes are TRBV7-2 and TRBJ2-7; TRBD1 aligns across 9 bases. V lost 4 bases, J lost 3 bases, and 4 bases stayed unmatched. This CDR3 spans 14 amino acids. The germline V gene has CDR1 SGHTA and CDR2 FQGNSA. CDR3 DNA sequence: TGTGCCAGCAGCTCCCTGACAGGGGGCTACGAGCAGTACTTC. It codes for CASSSLTGGYEQYF.

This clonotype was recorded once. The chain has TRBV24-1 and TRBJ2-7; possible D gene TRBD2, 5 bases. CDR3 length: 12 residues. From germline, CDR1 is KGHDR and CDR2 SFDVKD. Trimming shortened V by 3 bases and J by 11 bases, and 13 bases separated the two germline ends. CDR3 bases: TGTGCCACCAGTGATGGCCGACTAAACGAGTACTTC. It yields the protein CATSDGRLNEYF.

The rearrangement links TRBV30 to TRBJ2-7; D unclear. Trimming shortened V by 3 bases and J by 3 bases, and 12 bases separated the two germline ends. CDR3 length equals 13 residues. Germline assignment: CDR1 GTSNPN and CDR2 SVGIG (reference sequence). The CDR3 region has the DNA TGTGCCTGGAGGCCACAGAGAAACTACGAGCAGTACTTC. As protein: CAWRPQRNYEQYF.

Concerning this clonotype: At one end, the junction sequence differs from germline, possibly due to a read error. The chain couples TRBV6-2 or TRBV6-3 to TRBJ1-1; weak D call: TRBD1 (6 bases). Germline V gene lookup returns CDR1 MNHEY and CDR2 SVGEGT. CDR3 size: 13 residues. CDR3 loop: CAVGGTPITEAFF. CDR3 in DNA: TGCGCCGTCGGGGGGACACCTATCACTGAAGCTTTCTTT.

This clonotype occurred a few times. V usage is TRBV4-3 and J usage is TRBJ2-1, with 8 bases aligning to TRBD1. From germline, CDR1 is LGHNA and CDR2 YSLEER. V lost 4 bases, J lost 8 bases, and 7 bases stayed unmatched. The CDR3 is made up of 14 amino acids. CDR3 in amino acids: CASSLQGAQDEQFF. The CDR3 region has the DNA TGCGCCAGCAGCCTGCAGGGGGCACAGGATGAGCAGTTCTTC.

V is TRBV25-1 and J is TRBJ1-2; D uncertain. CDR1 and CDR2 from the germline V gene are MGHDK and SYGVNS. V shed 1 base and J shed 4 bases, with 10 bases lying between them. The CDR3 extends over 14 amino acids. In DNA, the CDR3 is TGTGCCAGCAGTGAATTGGCCAGTTCCTATGGCTACACCTTC. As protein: CASSELASSYGYTF.

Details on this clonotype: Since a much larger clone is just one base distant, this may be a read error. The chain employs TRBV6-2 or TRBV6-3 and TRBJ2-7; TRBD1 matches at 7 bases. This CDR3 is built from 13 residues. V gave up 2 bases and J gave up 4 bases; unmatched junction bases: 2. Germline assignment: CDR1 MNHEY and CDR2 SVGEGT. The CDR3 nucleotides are TGTGCCAGCAGTTACCGGGACAGATACGAGCAGTACTTC. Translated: CASSYRDRYEQYF.

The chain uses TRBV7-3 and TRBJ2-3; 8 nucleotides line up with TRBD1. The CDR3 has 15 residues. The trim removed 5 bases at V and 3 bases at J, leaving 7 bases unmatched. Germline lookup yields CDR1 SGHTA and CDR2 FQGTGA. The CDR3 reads CASSPLTGATDTQYF. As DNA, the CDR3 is TGTGCCAGCAGCCCTTTGACAGGGGCGACAGATACGCAGTATTTT.

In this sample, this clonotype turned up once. The CDR3 bases are TGTGCCAGCAGCCCGGGGGCGACGCTACGGGAGACCCAGTACTTC. Amino acid sequence: CASSPGATLRETQYF. V is TRBV25-1 and J is TRBJ2-5, with D tentatively TRBD1 or TRBD2 (6 bases each). Trimming cost V 6 bases and J 5 bases, with 19 bases left between them. The CDR3 totals 15 residues. Germline V gives CDR1 MGHDK, CDR2 SYGVNS.

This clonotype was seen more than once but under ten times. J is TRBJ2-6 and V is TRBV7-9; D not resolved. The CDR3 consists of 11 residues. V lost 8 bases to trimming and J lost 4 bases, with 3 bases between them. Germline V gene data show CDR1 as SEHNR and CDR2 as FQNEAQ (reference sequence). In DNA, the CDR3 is TGTGCCAGCCGGGGGGCCAACGTCCTGACTTTC. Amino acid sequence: CASRGANVLTF.

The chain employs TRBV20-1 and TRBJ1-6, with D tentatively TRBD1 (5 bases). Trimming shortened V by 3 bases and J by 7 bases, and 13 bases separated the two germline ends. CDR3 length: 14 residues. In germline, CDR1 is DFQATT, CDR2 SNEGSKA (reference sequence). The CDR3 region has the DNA TGCAGTGCTAGTTGGGACTCGGACAATTCACCCCTCCACTTT. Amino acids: CSASWDSDNSPLHF.